The sequence of this T cell receptor beta chain was determined in a study of cytomegalovirus exposure and HLA in healthy donors. The PCR was carried out with 60 Vbeta primers and 13 Jbeta primers. Repertoires were generated with immunoSEQ multiplex PCR, while TCRdb's copy carries only in-frame clones and drops some. Among fewer than 150,000 clones listed, roughly 80% were seen once. V lost 3 bases and J lost 2, with 14 bases in between. The CDR3 spans 16 residues. Germline CDR1 and CDR2: SGHRS and YFSETQ. The chain is built from TRBV5-1 and TRBJ2-2; tentatively, D is TRBD2 (6 bases). The source is a man aged 35-49 years in good health and CMV-seronegative. The sequencing input was PBMCs. In DNA form, the CDR3 reads TGCGCCAGCAGCTCCAACACCGGGAGCAACACCGGGGAGCTGTTTTTT. The encoded protein is CASSSNTGSNTGELFF.